This T cell receptor (beta chain) came from a study of cytomegalovirus exposure and HLA in healthy donors. The protocol was immunoSEQ multiplex PCR, while the TCRdb copy is restricted to in-frame clones and leaves out a portion. This table holds approximately 150,000 clones, around nine tenths found once. Germline assignment: CDR1 SGHTA and CDR2 FQGNSA. This CDR3 is built from 15 residues. Trimming at V came to 5 bases and at J to 4 bases, leaving 4 bases not matched to a gene. The sequenced sample consisted of PBMCs. This clonotype originated in a man aged 18 to 30 in good health and CMV-seropositive. The chain recombines TRBV7-2 with TRBJ2-2, with 10 bases lining up with TRBD1. The CDR3 spells CASSLRTGGTGELFF. CDR3 nucleotide sequence: TGTGCCAGCAGCCTTCGGACAGGGGGCACCGGGGAGCTGTTTTTT.